The 25 T cell receptor beta chains reported below all come from one sample, sequenced in a study of technical replicates of blood from a few donors. Only in-frame clones appear in the TCRdb table, and some are missing; sequencing was by immunoSEQ multiplex PCR. The table records under 110,000 clones, roughly 95% of them present only once. The material sequenced was T cells isolated from PBMCs. These TCRs come from a human donor in good health.

The chain recombines TRBV28 with TRBJ1-5, with D possibly being TRBD1 (5 bases). The V end was cut by 2 bases, the J end by 6 bases, with 11 bases between. Germline loops: CDR1 MDHEN, CDR2 SYDVKM. The CDR3 has 14 residues. CDR3 coding DNA: TGTGCCAGCAGTTTACCAGGGCTGAGTCAGCCCCAGCATTTT. Translating gives CASSLPGLSQPQHF. The variable domain in full, completed from reference TRBV28 and TRBJ1-5, reads DVKVTQSSRYLVKRTGEKVFLECVQDMDHENMFWYRQDPGLGLRLIYFSYDVKMKEKGDIPEGYSVSREKKERFSLILESASTNQTSMYLCASSLPGLSQPQHFGDGTRLSIL.

This clone came up once. The chain has TRBV5-1 and TRBJ2-7; 7 bases match TRBD1. Looked up from germline, CDR1 is SGHRS and CDR2 is YFSETQ. Germline trimming cut 2 bases from V and 5 bases from J; bases unmatched to any gene: 1. CDR3 length: 12 amino acids. For the CDR3, the DNA is TGCGCCAGCAGCTTCACAGGGGACGAGCAGTACTTC. Amino acids: CASSFTGDEQYF.

V and J are TRBV23-1 and TRBJ2-3, with D tentatively TRBD2 (5 bases). TRBV23-1 is an ORF; its function is uncertain. V was clipped by 3 bases and J by 2 bases, with 18 bases between them. This CDR3 is built from 17 residues. The CDR3 region has the DNA TGCGCCAGCAGTCAGGATCAGGACTTATGCCTCACAGATACGCAGTATTTT. Its translation is CASSQDQDLCLTDTQYF.

The V call is TRBV9, the J call TRBJ1-2, with a tentative D call TRBD1 (5 bases). The CDR3 is 15 residues long. Germline-derived CDR1 and CDR2 are SGDLS and YYNGEE. V was shortened by 4 bases and J by 6 bases, with 19 bases between the two germline ends. DNA for the CDR3: TGTGCCAGCAGCCCCCTTTCAGAAGGAGGGGATGGCTACACCTTC. It is translated as CASSPLSEGGDGYTF.

The rearrangement joins TRBV28 to TRBJ1-1; weak D call: TRBD1 (6 bases). Trimming stripped 7 bases from V and 2 bases from J, with 17 bases between. This CDR3 has 15 residues. Germline CDR1 and CDR2: MDHEN and SYDVKM. The CDR3: CASTPSGALNTEAFF. The CDR3 DNA sequence: TGTGCCAGCACGCCTTCAGGGGCCCTAAACACTGAAGCTTTCTTT.

A single count supports this clone. The chain employs TRBV5-6 and TRBJ1-1, with D possibly TRBD1 on 5 matching bases. V was shortened by 0 bases and J by 3 bases, with 12 bases between the two germline ends. Germline loops: CDR1 SGHDT, CDR2 YYEEEE. The CDR3 covers 15 residues. DNA for the CDR3: TGTGCCAGCAGCTTGGGCAGGGCCAGGGACACTGAAGCTTTCTTT. This codes for CASSLGRARDTEAFF.

The chain is built from TRBV6-5 and TRBJ2-2; a possible D gene is TRBD1 (5 bases). The CDR3 is 16 amino acids. Trimming removed 2 bases from V and 2 bases from J, with 12 bases in between. Germline V gives CDR1 MNHEY, CDR2 SVGAGI. CDR3 region: CASSYSIGVNTGELFF. CDR3 DNA sequence: TGTGCCAGCAGTTACAGTATAGGGGTTAACACCGGGGAGCTGTTTTTT.

The chain combines TRBV28 with TRBJ1-1; D is perhaps TRBD1 (6 bases). With 3 bases removed from V and 8 bases from J, the gap between germline ends came to 10 bases. Germline V gene sequence: CDR1 MDHEN, CDR2 SYDVKM. This CDR3 spans 12 amino acids. CDR3 in DNA: TGTGCCAGCAGTTTTCAGGGGATCGAAGCTTTCTTT. Its protein is CASSFQGIEAFF. Full variable domain (remainder filled in from reference TRBV28 and TRBJ1-1): DVKVTQSSRYLVKRTGEKVFLECVQDMDHENMFWYRQDPGLGLRLIYFSYDVKMKEKGDIPEGYSVSREKKERFSLILESASTNQTSMYLCASSFQGIEAFFGQGTRLTVV.

The CDR3 reads CASSQALRLVRGRYGYTF. Here the CDR3 DNA reads TGCGCCAGCAGCCAAGCCCTAAGACTGGTCAGGGGCCGGTATGGCTACACCTTC. This chain joins TRBV4-1 and TRBJ1-2; TRBD1 might be the D (6 bases). The V and J ends lost 1 base and 5 bases respectively, with 23 bases between them. The CDR3 loop spans 18 amino acids. Germline V gene sequence: CDR1 MGHRA, CDR2 YSYEKL.

This clone was seen just once. Here the CDR3 reads CASSSGGTEGEKLFF. CDR3 nucleotide sequence: TGCGCCAGCAGCTCTGGAGGGACGGAGGGTGAAAAACTGTTTTTT. The chain has TRBV5-1 and TRBJ1-4; D is possibly TRBD1 (5 bases). V was clipped by 3 bases and J by 7 bases, with 16 bases between them. Germline assignment: CDR1 SGHRS and CDR2 YFSETQ. This CDR3 comprises 15 residues.

This sequence joins TRBV9 and TRBJ1-1, with 7 bases aligning to TRBD1. This CDR3 contains 15 residues. From germline, CDR1 is SGDLS and CDR2 YYNGEE. V was pared by 1 base and J by 3 bases, with 6 bases of the junction left unmatched. The CDR3: CASSVIAGGHTEAFF. The CDR3, as DNA: TGTGCCAGCAGCGTAATAGCAGGGGGTCACACTGAAGCTTTCTTT.

This chain joins TRBV18 and TRBJ1-2, with no clear D. V was shortened by 3 bases and J by 4 bases, with 12 bases between the two germline ends. This CDR3 has 14 residues. The germline V gene has CDR1 KGHSH and CDR2 LQKENI. DNA for the CDR3: TGTGCCAGCTCACCTTTGGCCGAGGCCTATGGCTACACCTTC. This translates into CASSPLAEAYGYTF.

This chain joins TRBV19 and TRBJ2-5; the match to TRBD2 covers 9 bases. Germline lookup yields CDR1 LNHDA and CDR2 SQIVND (reference sequence). The CDR3 sequence is 15 residues long. Trimming at V came to 2 bases and at J to 4 bases, leaving 5 bases not matched to a gene. CDR3 coding DNA: TGTGCCAGTAGTATATCTAGCGGGAACGGAGAGACCCAGTACTTC. Amino acids: CASSISSGNGETQYF.

V and J are TRBV18 and TRBJ2-7; D is undetermined. This CDR3 has 14 residues. Deletions cut 3 bases from V and 1 base from J, with 10 bases between. Germline V gives CDR1 KGHSH, CDR2 LQKENI. In DNA form, the CDR3 reads TGTGCCAGCTCACCCACTGCCACTTCCTACGAGCAGTACTTC. Amino acids: CASSPTATSYEQYF.

The chain employs TRBV10-1 and TRBJ2-2, with D possibly TRBD2 on 6 matching bases. CDR1 is WNHNN, CDR2 SYGVQD, per germline (reference sequence). CDR3 size: 16 residues. The germline V and J ends were trimmed by 8 bases and 7 bases, with 23 bases remaining between them. CDR3 residues: CASGDPLGRAGGELFF. CDR3 coding DNA: TGCGCCAGCGGGGATCCCCTGGGGAGAGCGGGCGGGGAGCTGTTTTTT.

The rearrangement links TRBV5-4 to TRBJ1-2; 9 positions match TRBD1. Germline CDR1 and CDR2: SGHNT and YYREEE (reference sequence). J gave up 7 bases and V 1 base, and 8 bases lay outside the gene matches. The CDR3 is 15 residues long. CDR3 nucleotides: TGTGCCAGCAGCTTGCTGGGACAGGGACCTCGTGGCTACACCTTC. Translation gives CASSLLGQGPRGYTF. Full variable domain (rest looked up from reference TRBV5-4 and TRBJ1-2): ETGVTQSPTHLIKTRGQQVTLRCSSQSGHNTVSWYQQALGQGPQFIFQYYREEENGRGNFPPRFSGLQFPNYSSELNVNALELDDSALYLCASSLLGQGPRGYTFGSGTRLTVV.

The chain joins TRBV21-1 to TRBJ1-2; the listed D gene, TRBD1, was not tested against the DNA. TRBV21-1 is marked as a pseudogene. The CDR3 runs to 13 residues. CDR3 residues: CASSRSGLEGYTF. In DNA form, the CDR3 reads TGTGCCAGCAGCAGGTCAGGGCTGGAAGGCTACACCTTC.

The J gene is TRBJ1-5, the V gene TRBV29-1; 7 nucleotides agree with TRBD1. The CDR3 spans 13 residues. Germline V CDR1 and CDR2: SQVTM, ANQGSEA. Germline trimming cut 6 bases from V and 11 bases from J; bases unmatched to any gene: 13. This CDR3 reads CSVVDRAYGTQHF. DNA for the CDR3: TGCAGCGTAGTAGACAGGGCCTACGGGACCCAGCATTTT.

This clone showed up just once. The chain combines TRBV27 with TRBJ2-2; 7 bases map to TRBD1. The V segment lost 6 bases and the J segment 3 bases; nucleotides outside the gene matches: 4. The CDR3 consists of 14 residues. Germline V gives CDR1 MNHEY, CDR2 SMNVEV (reference sequence). This chain's CDR3 is CASRGGSYTGELFF. The CDR3 DNA is TGTGCCAGCAGAGGGGGCAGCTACACCGGGGAGCTGTTTTTT.

The J gene is TRBJ2-2, the V gene TRBV28, with D unresolved. The CDR3 runs to 13 residues. Per germline, CDR1 MDHEN and CDR2 SYDVKM. Trimming left V 3 bases short and J 3 bases short, with 5 bases between. CDR3 amino acids: CASSFMYTGELFF. CDR3 nucleotides: TGTGCCAGCAGTTTTATGTACACCGGGGAGCTGTTTTTT. Together with reference TRBV28 and TRBJ2-2, the CDR3 gives the full variable domain: DVKVTQSSRYLVKRTGEKVFLECVQDMDHENMFWYRQDPGLGLRLIYFSYDVKMKEKGDIPEGYSVSREKKERFSLILESASTNQTSMYLCASSFMYTGELFFGEGSRLTVL.

The rearrangement links TRBV11-3 to TRBJ2-5; 11 nucleotides match TRBD1. The junction had 4 bases not matched to a gene; V was cut back by 5 bases and J by 5 bases. The CDR3 is made up of 14 amino acids. Germline CDR1 and CDR2: SGHNT and YENEEA. The CDR3 DNA follows: TGTGCCAGCAGCATGGACAGGGGGCTGGAGACCCAGTACTTC. This gives the protein CASSMDRGLETQYF.

The CDR3 here is CASSEPPRIGLNEQFF. CDR3 DNA: TGTGCCAGCAGTGAACCCCCCCGTATTGGGCTAAATGAGCAGTTCTTC. The chain joins TRBV6-1 to TRBJ2-1, with unresolved D. Trimming removed 2 bases at V and 7 bases at J, with 18 bases between. Germline V lookup: CDR1 MNHNS, CDR2 SASEGT. This CDR3 has 16 residues.

The chain couples TRBV10-2 to TRBJ2-7; D is perhaps TRBD2 (5 bases). V was shortened by 1 base and J by 7 bases, with 8 bases between the two germline ends. Germline V gives CDR1 WSHSY, CDR2 SAAADI. CDR3 length: 12 residues. The CDR3 loop is CASSEFSGEQYF. In DNA form, the CDR3 reads TGCGCCAGCAGTGAGTTTTCGGGGGAGCAGTACTTC.

The genes are TRBV7-9 and TRBJ1-5; maybe TRBD1 (5 bases). This CDR3 contains 15 residues. Germline assignment: CDR1 SEHNR and CDR2 FQNEAQ (reference sequence). V lost 4 bases to trimming and J lost 10 bases, with 20 bases between them. DNA for the CDR3: TGTGCCAGCAGCTCTACAGACAGCCCACTCAAACCCCAGCATTTT. Its translation is CASSSTDSPLKPQHF.

The rearrangement uses TRBV10-3 and TRBJ2-5; the D gene is possibly TRBD2 (6 bases). Germline V CDR1 and CDR2: ENHRY, SYGVKD. V was clipped by 4 bases and J by 1 base, with 16 bases between them. The CDR3 is 16 amino acids. The CDR3 is CAISGYLARAQETQYF. The CDR3 region has the DNA TGTGCCATCAGTGGTTACCTAGCGAGGGCCCAAGAGACCCAGTACTTC.